The count of the clone carrying this T cell receptor beta chain is one. Its antigen remains unidentified. This entry is derived from a study of T cell responses to AZD1222 COVID-19 vaccine. Findings and limits, study-wide: Baseline seropositives among AZD1222 recipients totaled only six or seven. The peak T cell response came first, and repertoires were sampled only after it. An increase in Spike-specific TCR breadth and depth was observed after two AZD1222 doses.

Data came from immunoSEQ multiplex PCR; TCRdb stores just in-frame clones and leaves some out. The sample shows under 150,000 clones, 87% of them seen only once. The CDR3 has 15 amino acids. V lost 5 bases, J lost 1 base, and 15 bases lay in between. Germline CDR1 SGHRS, CDR2 YFSETQ. The sequence came from an adult in good health. The input for sequencing was peripheral blood, taken on day 0 of AZD1222 vaccination. The J gene is TRBJ1-1, the V gene TRBV5-1; D might be TRBD1 (6 bases). The CDR3 coding sequence is TGCGCCAGCAGTTCCACCGGGACACCGAACACTGAAGCTTTCTTT. This codes for CASSSTGTPNTEAFF.